The 14 T cell receptor beta chains in this list originate from one sample, sequenced in a study of Graves' ophthalmopathy and Graves' hyperthyroidism. TCR beta CDR3 regions were amplified from RNA transcripts. In the first round, RT-PCR was carried out with HTBI primers, and a multiplex PCR formed the second round. One entry per CDR3 protein results from TCRdb running MiXCR on the multiplex PCR reads. This table holds some 350,000 distinct CDR3 sequences, approximately 18% found once. Sequencing was performed on peripheral blood. Every receptor here comes from an adult woman with stable Graves' hyperthyroidism.

This clonotype was seen at least ten times. This chain connects TRBV20-1 to TRBJ2-5, with D perhaps matching TRBD1 (6 bases). Trimming left V 4 bases short and J 2 bases short, with 20 bases between. Germline lookup yields CDR1 DFQATT and CDR2 SNEGSKA (reference sequence). The CDR3 has 16 amino acids. The CDR3 region is CSAIKYRALSQETQYF. For the CDR3, the DNA is TGCAGTGCTATAAAGTACAGGGCTTTGTCGCAAGAGACCCAGTACTTC.

This clonotype has just a few counts. The genes are TRBV6-2 or TRBV6-3 and TRBJ1-1; 7 nucleotides align to TRBD1. With V trimmed by 6 bases and J by 3 bases, 10 bases remained unmatched. The CDR3 runs to 15 residues. Per the germline V gene, CDR1 is MNHEY and CDR2 is SVGEGT. The CDR3 bases are TGTGCCAGCAGACAACGGGACAGTGGATACACTGAAGCTTTCTTT. Translating it yields CASRQRDSGYTEAFF.

The sample holds many counts of this clonotype. A read error may explain this, as a much larger clone is one base away. The chain couples TRBV28 to TRBJ2-5; D remains ambiguous. Germline CDR1 and CDR2: MDHEN and SYDVKM. This CDR3 contains 13 residues. Deletions cut 6 bases from V and 13 bases from J, with 21 bases between. Here the CDR3 reads CASRGRATGSRYF. DNA of the CDR3: TGTGCCAGCAGAGGAAGGGCTACTGGGTCCCGGTACTTC.

The V and J genes are TRBV7-8 and TRBJ1-5; D not resolved. Per the germline V gene, CDR1 is SGHVS and CDR2 is FQNEAQ. This CDR3 is built from 11 residues. CDR3 amino acids: CATGGNQPQHF. The CDR3, as DNA: TGTGCTACCGGGGGCAATCAGCCCCAGCATTTT. The full variable domain, its missing parts supplied by reference TRBV7-8 and TRBJ1-5, is GAGVSQSPRYKVAKRGQDVALRCDPISGHVSLFWYQQALGQGPEFLTYFQNEAQLDKSGLPSDRFFAERPEGSVSTLKIQRTQQEDSAVYLCATGGNQPQHFGDGTRLSIL.

The sample holds many counts of this clonotype. V and J are TRBV12-3 or TRBV12-4 and TRBJ2-2; no clear D gene. The CDR3 has 14 residues. V lost 3 bases, J lost 2 bases, and 7 bases lay in between. CDR3 nucleotide sequence: TGTGCCAGCAGTTTTGAGCGAAACACCGGGGAGCTGTTTTTT. This codes for CASSFERNTGELFF.

The V call is TRBV2, the J call TRBJ2-5, with D possibly matching TRBD1 (5 bases). CDR1 and CDR2 from the germline V gene are SNHLY and FYNNEI. The germline V and J ends were trimmed by 3 bases and 2 bases, with 7 bases remaining between them. The CDR3 loop spans 13 amino acids. CDR3 protein: CASSETAQETQYF. The DNA of the CDR3 is TGTGCCAGCAGTGAGACAGCACAAGAGACCCAGTACTTC.

This clonotype has just a few counts. CDR3 nucleotide sequence: TGTGCCAGCAGTATTAGCGGGAGTCCCAACAATGAGCAGTTCTTC. Translating gives CASSISGSPNNEQFF. The chain combines TRBV2 with TRBJ2-1; 9 nucleotides agree with TRBD2. This CDR3 is built from 15 residues. Germline CDR1 reads SNHLY; CDR2 reads FYNNEI. V lost 5 bases to trimming and J lost 5 bases; unmatched junction nucleotides: 7.

This clonotype has a handful of counts. V and J are TRBV20-1 and TRBJ2-7; 10 bases line up with TRBD1. The CDR3 totals 16 residues. Germline CDR1 reads DFQATT; CDR2 reads SNEGSKA (reference sequence). The trim removed 3 bases at V and 0 bases at J, leaving 8 bases unmatched. In DNA, the CDR3 is TGCAGTGCTAGGGTGACAGGGGGCAGGAGCTCCTACGAGCAGTACTTC. Amino acids: CSARVTGGRSSYEQYF.

There are many counts of this clonotype. The chain joins TRBV5-1 to TRBJ2-5, with 7 bases lining up with TRBD1. This CDR3 comprises 14 residues. Germline V gene sequence: CDR1 SGHRS, CDR2 YFSETQ. With V trimmed by 4 bases and J by 2 bases, 5 bases remained unmatched. The CDR3 region has the DNA TGCGCCAGCAGCACCGGGACAGCTCAAGAGACCCAGTACTTC. Its translation is CASSTGTAQETQYF. Drawing the rest from reference TRBV5-1 and TRBJ2-5, the complete variable domain is KAGVTQTPRYLIKTRGQQVTLSCSPISGHRSVSWYQQTPGQGLQFLFEYFSETQRNKGNFPGRFSGRQFSNSRSEMNVSTLELGDSALYLCASSTGTAQETQYFGPGTRLLVL.

The sample holds a few counts of this clonotype. A single base separates this from a much larger clone, so it may be a read error. V is TRBV28 and J is TRBJ2-5; D gene unclear. This CDR3 contains 13 residues. The germline CDR1 and CDR2 sequences are MDHEN and SYDVKM. The CDR3 protein is CASSFGATETKYF. CDR3 coding DNA: TGTGCCAGCAGCTTCGGTGCCACGGAGACCAAGTACTTC.

This clonotype was seen ten or more times. The V call is TRBV19, the J call TRBJ1-5; 7 bases agree with TRBD1. After removal of 0 bases from V and 9 bases from J, the junction contained 8 bases not matched to a gene. The CDR3 totals 15 residues. Germline V lookup: CDR1 LNHDA, CDR2 SQIVND (reference sequence). This chain's CDR3 is CASSIDGQALPPQHF. The DNA of the CDR3 is TGTGCCAGTAGTATAGATGGACAGGCCCTTCCGCCCCAGCATTTT. Full variable domain (remainder filled in from reference TRBV19 and TRBJ1-5): DGGITQSPKYLFRKEGQNVTLSCEQNLNHDAMYWYRQDPGQGLRLIYYSQIVNDFQKGDIAEGYSVSREKKESFPLTVTSAQKNPTAFYLCASSIDGQALPPQHFGDGTRLSIL.

At least ten counts were recorded for this clonotype. A much more abundant neighbour one base away suggests this may be a read error. The gene calls are TRBV6-1 and TRBJ2-7; maybe TRBD1 (6 bases). This CDR3 region has 13 residues. Germline CDR1 reads MNHNS; CDR2 reads SASEGT. DNA for the CDR3: TGTGCCAGCGGTGAAGGGACAATTCTGGAGCAGTACTTC. This sequence encodes CASGEGTILEQYF.

The chain uses TRBV7-8 and TRBJ1-2; 7 bases map to TRBD1. Germline-derived CDR1 and CDR2 are SGHVS and FQNEAQ. The CDR3 has 16 amino acids. V was clipped by 1 base and J by 4 bases; unmatched bases: 9. The CDR3 reads CASSLGTAGGAYGYTF. The CDR3, as DNA: TGTGCCAGCAGCTTAGGGACCGCAGGGGGGGCCTATGGCTACACCTTC.

This clonotype was recorded at least ten times. The chain combines TRBV7-9 with TRBJ1-1; D not resolved. Germline V CDR1 and CDR2: SEHNR, FQNEAQ (reference sequence). The germline V and J ends were trimmed by 4 bases and 11 bases, with 17 bases remaining between them. The CDR3 contains 13 residues. CDR3 bases: TGTGCCAGCAGCTGGTCCCTAACCCCGGAGGCTTTCTTT. It is translated as CASSWSLTPEAFF.